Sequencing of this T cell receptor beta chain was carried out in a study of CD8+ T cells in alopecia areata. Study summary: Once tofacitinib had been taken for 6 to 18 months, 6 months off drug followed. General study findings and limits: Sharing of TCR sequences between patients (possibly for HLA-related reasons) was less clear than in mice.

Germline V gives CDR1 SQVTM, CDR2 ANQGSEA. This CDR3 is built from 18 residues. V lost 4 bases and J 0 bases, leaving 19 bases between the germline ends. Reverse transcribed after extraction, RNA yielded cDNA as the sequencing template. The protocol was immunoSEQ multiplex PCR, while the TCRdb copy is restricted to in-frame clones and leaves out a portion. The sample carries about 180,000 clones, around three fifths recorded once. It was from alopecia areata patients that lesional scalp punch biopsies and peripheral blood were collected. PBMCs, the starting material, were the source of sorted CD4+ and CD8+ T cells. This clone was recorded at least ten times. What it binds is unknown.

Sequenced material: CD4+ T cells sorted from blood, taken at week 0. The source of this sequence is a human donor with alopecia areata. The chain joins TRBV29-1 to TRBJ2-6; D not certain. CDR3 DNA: TGCAGCGTTGCCGCGAAGTCTACCGGCGTCTCTGGGGCCAACGTCCTGACTTTC. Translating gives CSVAAKSTGVSGANVLTF.